This TCR beta chain was observed in a study of T cells after yellow fever vaccination. General study points: Within FACS-sorted repertoires, abundant clonotypes contaminating from the bulk population could be present.

The sample holds many counts of this clonotype. The antigen is not known. From the 5' RACE reads, TCRdb called clonotypes with MiXCR, one entry per CDR3 protein. The sample carries about 130,000 distinct CDR3 sequences, about 7.4% recorded once. The CDR3 spans 18 residues. The germline V and J ends were trimmed by 0 bases and 0 bases, with 12 bases remaining between them. Germline-derived CDR1 and CDR2 are SGHAT and FQDESV (reference sequence). The genes are TRBV11-1 and TRBJ1-6, with D possibly TRBD1 on 5 matching bases. The receptor's source is a man between 18 and 35 years old who received the YFV17D yellow fever vaccine. The source material was CD4+ T cells sorted from PBMCs, sampled 9 to 11 days after the first yellow fever vaccination. The CDR3 here is CASSLAGHELSYNSPLHF. In nucleotides, the CDR3 is TGTGCCAGCAGCTTAGCTGGACACGAGCTCTCCTATAATTCACCCCTCCACTTT.